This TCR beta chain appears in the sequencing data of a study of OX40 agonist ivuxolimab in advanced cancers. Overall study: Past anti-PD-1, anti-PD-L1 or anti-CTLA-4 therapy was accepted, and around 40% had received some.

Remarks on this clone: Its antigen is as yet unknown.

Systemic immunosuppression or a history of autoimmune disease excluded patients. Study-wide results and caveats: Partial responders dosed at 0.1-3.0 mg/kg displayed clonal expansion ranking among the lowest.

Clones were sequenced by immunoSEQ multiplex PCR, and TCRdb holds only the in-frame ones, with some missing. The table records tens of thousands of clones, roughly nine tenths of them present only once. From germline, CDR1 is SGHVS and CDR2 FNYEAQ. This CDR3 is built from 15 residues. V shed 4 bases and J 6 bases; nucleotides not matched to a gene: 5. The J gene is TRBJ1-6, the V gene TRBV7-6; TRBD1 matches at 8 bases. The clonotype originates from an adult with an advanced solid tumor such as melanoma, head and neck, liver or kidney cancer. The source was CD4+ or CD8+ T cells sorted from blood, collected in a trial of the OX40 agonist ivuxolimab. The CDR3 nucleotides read TGTGCCAGCAGCTCAGGACAGGGCCTTAATTCACCCCTCCACTTT. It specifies CASSSGQGLNSPLHF.